This T cell receptor beta chain is drawn from a study of T cells in Graves' hyperthyroidism and ophthalmopathy. This clonotype appeared many times. Ophthalmopathy patients showed a Clinical Activity Score of at least 3, NOSPECS grade of at least 4 and duration under 3 months. Uncontrolled infection, other autoimmune disease, pregnancy or lactation led to exclusion. The diagnoses drew upon clinical symptoms, serum thyroxine and TRAb, thyroid ultrasound and orbital computed tomography. This CDR3 comprises 13 residues. With 2 bases removed from V and 3 bases from J, the gap between germline ends came to 7 bases. Germline CDR1 SGHTA, CDR2 FQGNSA. Amplification of TCR beta CDR3 regions was performed using RNA transcripts as template. The primer set for the first-round RT-PCR of the TCR CDR3 was HTBI. TCRdb used MiXCR to reprocess the multiplex PCR reads, holding one entry per CDR3 protein. The data contain hundreds of thousands of distinct CDR3 sequences, about 17% of them singletons.

The receptor was isolated from a woman aged 55-70 years with Graves' ophthalmopathy. Sequenced input: blood. The J gene is TRBJ1-2, the V gene TRBV7-2; D is unresolved. CDR3 coding DNA: TGTGCCAGCAGCTTAAATGGAGACTATGGCTACACCTTC. It yields the protein CASSLNGDYGYTF. The entire variable domain, with the rest obtained from reference TRBV7-2 and TRBJ1-2, is as follows: GAGVSQSPSNKVTEKGKDVELRCDPISGHTALYWYRQSLGQGLEFLIYFQGNSAPDKSGLPSDRFSAERTGGSVSTLTIQRTQQEDSAVYLCASSLNGDYGYTFGSGTRLTVV.